The entry below gives a single TCR beta chain sequence along with its context. No antigen is known for it. The data originate from a study of early stage breast cancer tumors. Points from the study as a whole: Compared with adjacent normal breast tissue, tumors showed about 2.3-fold greater T cell density and higher clonality.

V shed 4 bases and J shed 2 bases, with 12 bases lying between them. Per the germline V gene, CDR1 is MDHEN and CDR2 is SYDVKM. This CDR3 is built from 15 residues. TCRdb's copy holds only in-frame clones and misses some; the assay was immunoSEQ multiplex PCR. The table lists over 40,000 clones, 78% of them singletons. This chain links TRBV28 with TRBJ1-5; tentatively, D is TRBD1 (6 bases). Sequencing input: blood. The receptor was isolated from a person aged 35 to 50 with breast cancer. The CDR3 reads CASSSPPGGNQPQHF. For the CDR3, the DNA is TGTGCCAGCAGTTCCCCCCCAGGGGGCAATCAGCCCCAGCATTTT.